These 28 T cell receptor beta chains were sequenced from one sample in a study of T cell repertoires in cytomegalovirus infection. TCRdb fed the reads into MiXCR, producing one record per CDR3 protein. Seen here are 150,000 to 200,000 distinct CDR3 sequences, 28% observed once, and the top ten hold around 29%. The material sequenced was PBMCs. These receptors all come from a human donor in good health (CMV status not recorded). Some clones in this sample may be carry-over from other donors' samples.

This clonotype was seen a few times. The chain combines TRBV11-2 with TRBJ1-5, with 7 bases matching TRBD1. The CDR3 sequence is 15 residues long. Germline CDR1 and CDR2: SGHAT and FQNNGV. J lost 3 bases, V lost 5 bases, and 7 bases had no gene match. In nucleotides, the CDR3 is TGTGCCAGCAGCCTGACAGGGCTTTACAATCAGCCCCAGCATTTT. It is translated as CASSLTGLYNQPQHF.

The V gene is TRBV11-2, the J gene TRBJ2-7, with TRBD2 as a possible D gene (6 bases). V was pared by 3 bases and J by 6 bases, with 9 bases between. The length of the CDR3 is 12 residues. Germline V gene lookup returns CDR1 SGHAT and CDR2 FQNNGV. For the CDR3, the DNA is TGTGCCAGCAGCTTCGGGGAGGCCGAGCAGTACTTC. Encoded protein: CASSFGEAEQYF.

J is TRBJ2-1 and V is TRBV11-2; the match to TRBD2 covers 8 bases. The CDR3 totals 14 residues. The germline gives CDR1 SGHAT, CDR2 FQNNGV. The V gene end was trimmed by 1 base and the J gene end by 7 bases; junction bases not matched to a gene: 3. In DNA, the CDR3 is TGTGCCAGCAGCTTAGCGGGGGGGCCGAATGAGCAGTTCTTC. Its protein product is CASSLAGGPNEQFF. The full variable domain, with the rest looked up from reference TRBV11-2 and TRBJ2-1, is EAGVAQSPRYKIIEKRQSVAFWCNPISGHATLYWYQQILGQGPKLLIQFQNNGVVDDSQLPKDRFSAERLKGVDSTLKIQPAKLEDSAVYLCASSLAGGPNEQFFGPGTRLTVL.

This clonotype was observed a few times. The rearrangement joins TRBV2 to TRBJ2-7, with D possibly being TRBD2 (6 bases). Germline V gene lookup returns CDR1 SNHLY and CDR2 FYNNEI. CDR3 length: 13 residues. Between the trimmed V and J ends, which lost 2 bases and 12 bases, there was a span of 17 bases. CDR3 DNA: TGTGCCAGCAGTGAAATTGAGGCGGGGCTGGGGTACTTC. This sequence encodes CASSEIEAGLGYF.

V and J are TRBV7-9 and TRBJ1-4; a weak D match, TRBD1 (5 bases). This CDR3 has 15 residues. V was cut by 4 bases and J by 8 bases, with 17 bases left in between. Looked up from germline, CDR1 is SEHNR and CDR2 is FQNEAQ (reference sequence). This CDR3 is CASSSWGRVDEKLFF. CDR3 DNA sequence: TGTGCCAGCAGCTCCTGGGGCAGAGTAGACGAAAAACTGTTTTTT.

The V and J genes are TRBV4-1 and TRBJ1-1, with 7 bases aligning to TRBD1. The CDR3 is 15 residues long. V dropped 0 bases and J dropped 6; count of bases not matched to a gene: 7. Germline values: CDR1 MGHRA, CDR2 YSYEKL. The CDR3 protein is CASSQDRDREAEAFF. The CDR3 nucleotides are TGCGCCAGCAGCCAAGATAGAGACAGGGAGGCTGAAGCTTTCTTT.

There are many counts of this clonotype. This chain uses TRBV7-2 with TRBJ2-4; D assignment may be TRBD1 or TRBD2 (5 bases each). The CDR3 covers 16 residues. Trimming pared 5 bases from V and 0 bases from J, leaving 14 bases between. The germline gives CDR1 SGHTA, CDR2 FQGNSA. In DNA, the CDR3 is TGTGCCAGCAGCCGGGGACGGACCTTAGCCAAAAACATTCAGTACTTC. It translates to CASSRGRTLAKNIQYF.

The chain couples TRBV14 to TRBJ1-2, with D perhaps TRBD1 (5 bases). CDR1 and CDR2 from the germline V gene are SGHDN and FVKESK. The CDR3 loop spans 14 amino acids. V was cut by 2 bases and J by 6 bases, with 13 bases left in between. Written as DNA, the CDR3 is TGTGCCAGCAGCCAATTCCTGACAGAGAATGGCTACACCTTC. Its protein product is CASSQFLTENGYTF.

J is TRBJ2-2 and V is TRBV30; 8 bases map to TRBD2. Trimming removed 5 bases from V and 5 bases from J; junction bases left unmatched: 10. This CDR3 is built from 15 residues. Germline CDR1 reads GTSNPN; CDR2 reads SVGIG (reference sequence). CDR3 sequence: CAWGPEAGVTGELFF. CDR3 in DNA: TGTGCCTGGGGCCCCGAAGCGGGGGTAACCGGGGAGCTGTTTTTT.

The chain is built from TRBV7-6 and TRBJ2-3; the D call may be TRBD1 or TRBD2 (5 bases each). Germline CDR1 reads SGHVS; CDR2 reads FNYEAQ. The CDR3 has 18 residues. V was pared by 4 bases and J by 5 bases, with 25 bases between. The CDR3 region is CASSSVPVRGPVVDTQYF. The CDR3 DNA follows: TGTGCCAGCAGCTCCGTTCCCGTTCGGGGCCCCGTAGTAGATACGCAGTATTTT.

This clonotype was observed a handful of times. V usage is TRBV7-2 and J usage is TRBJ2-7; tentatively, D is TRBD1 or TRBD2 (5 bases each). The CDR3 length is 13 residues. The germline gives CDR1 SGHTA, CDR2 FQGNSA. Trimming cost V 3 bases and J 4 bases, with 10 bases left between them. The CDR3, as DNA: TGTGCCAGCAGCTTGGGGGAGAAGTACGAGCAGTACTTC. Its translation is CASSLGEKYEQYF.

This clonotype was observed a handful of times. The chain carries TRBV5-1 and TRBJ2-6; 8 bases are shared with TRBD2. The CDR3 sequence is 18 residues long. Germline V lookup: CDR1 SGHRS, CDR2 YFSETQ. Trimming cost V 3 bases and J 3 bases; bases outside gene matches: 11. CDR3 loop: CASSYFPGGTSGANVLTF. The CDR3 DNA reads TGCGCCAGCAGCTACTTTCCTGGGGGGACTAGTGGGGCCAACGTCCTGACTTTC.

The chain links TRBV6-1 to TRBJ2-7, with 8 positions matching TRBD1. V was pared by 6 bases and J by 1 base, with 11 bases of the junction left unmatched. In germline, CDR1 is MNHNS, CDR2 SASEGT. The CDR3 is 16 amino acids. DNA for the CDR3: TGTGCCAGCAGACCTGGACAGGGCGGGCGTTCCTACGAGCAGTACTTC. This gives the protein CASRPGQGGRSYEQYF.

The chain is built from TRBV6-5 and TRBJ1-5; D unclear. Trimming pared 0 bases from V and 0 bases from J, leaving 9 bases between. The CDR3 is 16 amino acids. The germline V gene encodes CDR1 MNHEY and CDR2 SVGAGI. The CDR3 region is CASSYSSRLSNQPQHF. For the CDR3, the DNA is TGTGCCAGCAGTTACTCGAGCAGGCTTAGCAATCAGCCCCAGCATTTT.

This clonotype was detected once. This chain joins TRBV19 and TRBJ2-2; possible D gene TRBD2, 5 bases. With 6 bases removed from V and 5 bases from J, the gap between germline ends came to 10 bases. The germline gives CDR1 LNHDA, CDR2 SQIVND (reference sequence). The CDR3 is 13 amino acids. CDR3 amino acids: CASRRSGTGELFF. CDR3 DNA: TGTGCCAGTAGGAGGTCGGGAACCGGGGAGCTGTTTTTT.

A few counts support this clonotype. V gene TRBV29-1 combines with J gene TRBJ1-1; a possible D gene is TRBD1 (5 bases). Trimming shortened V by 5 bases and J by 0 bases, and 10 bases separated the two germline ends. The CDR3 length is 13 residues. The germline CDR1 and CDR2 sequences are SQVTM and ANQGSEA. The CDR3 DNA reads TGCAGCGTTTACAGGCAGATGAACACTGAAGCTTTCTTT. Translation gives CSVYRQMNTEAFF.

This clonotype was detected only once. This rearrangement joins TRBV29-1 to TRBJ2-7; D is possibly TRBD1 or TRBD2 (5 bases each). The CDR3 spans 11 residues. Trimming removed 6 bases from V and 5 bases from J, with 11 bases in between. Germline lookup yields CDR1 SQVTM and CDR2 ANQGSEA. The CDR3 bases are TGCAGCGTGGCAGTGGGGGACGAGCAGTACTTC. This codes for CSVAVGDEQYF.

This clonotype appeared many times. The chain uses TRBV7-2 and TRBJ1-4; no definite D call. CDR1 SGHTA and CDR2 FQGNSA come from the germline V gene. The CDR3 has 15 amino acids. V was shortened by 2 bases and J by 4 bases, with 11 bases between the two germline ends. The CDR3 reads CASSLRWRSNEKLFF. DNA for the CDR3: TGTGCCAGCAGCTTAAGATGGAGGAGTAATGAAAAACTGTTTTTT.

J is TRBJ2-7 and V is TRBV5-6; 7 bases fit TRBD1. Germline CDR1 and CDR2: SGHDT and YYEEEE. The CDR3 sequence is 16 residues long. Trimming at V came to 1 base and at J to 2 bases, leaving 9 bases not matched to a gene. The CDR3 DNA reads as TGTGCCAGCAGCTTGTACTCGGGGCAGGGGGCCTACGAGCAGTACTTC. Amino acids: CASSLYSGQGAYEQYF.

The chain couples TRBV11-2 to TRBJ2-7, with no clear D. Trimming took 7 bases from V and 0 from J, leaving 13 bases between them. Germline CDR1 reads SGHAT; CDR2 reads FQNNGV. The CDR3 totals 14 residues. CDR3 nucleotides: TGTGCCAGCACCCCCCAAGCAGTCTCCTACGAGCAGTACTTC. Amino acids: CASTPQAVSYEQYF. The full variable domain, completed using reference TRBV11-2 and TRBJ2-7, is EAGVAQSPRYKIIEKRQSVAFWCNPISGHATLYWYQQILGQGPKLLIQFQNNGVVDDSQLPKDRFSAERLKGVDSTLKIQPAKLEDSAVYLCASTPQAVSYEQYFGPGTRLTVT.

V usage is TRBV29-1 and J usage is TRBJ1-1, with no clear D. V lost 5 bases and J 0 bases, leaving 10 bases between the germline ends. This CDR3 region has 13 residues. Germline lookup yields CDR1 SQVTM and CDR2 ANQGSEA. CDR3 DNA sequence: TGCAGCGTTATTACAGCTATGAACACTGAAGCTTTCTTT. Protein sequence: CSVITAMNTEAFF.

This clonotype was recorded many times. This chain connects TRBV7-2 to TRBJ1-5, with 7 bases lining up with TRBD1. The V segment lost 5 bases and the J segment 5 bases; nucleotides outside the gene matches: 6. Germline assignment: CDR1 SGHTA and CDR2 FQGNSA. This CDR3 contains 14 residues. The CDR3, as DNA: TGTGCCAGCAGCCGTACAGGGGATGATCAGCCCCAGCATTTT. It specifies CASSRTGDDQPQHF.

In regard to this clonotype: The DNA is left out, because the CDR3 cannot be placed on it with certainty; the CDR3 is given as TCRdb lists it. This chain joins TRBV2 and TRBJ1-2; TRBD1, the table's D call, lacks a check against the DNA. Both ends counted, the CDR3 spans 15 residues. From germline, CDR1 is SNHLY and CDR2 FYNNEI. CDR3 residues: CASSTSDRTFYGYTF.

The chain employs TRBV14 and TRBJ2-5; TRBD1 is a possible D gene (5 bases). Germline CDR1 SGHDN, CDR2 FVKESK. Trimming removed 1 base from V and 6 bases from J, with 15 bases in between. The CDR3 is made up of 15 amino acids. The CDR3 DNA sequence: TGTGCCAGCAGCCAAGTCGGGCAGGGAAGGAAGACCCAGTACTTC. Translating it yields CASSQVGQGRKTQYF.

In nucleotides, the CDR3 is TGTGCCAGCAGCCCTGTAGCGGGGGGTGACACCGGGGAGCTGTTTTTT. Encoded protein: CASSPVAGGDTGELFF. The V and J genes are TRBV3-1 and TRBJ2-2; 10 nucleotides match TRBD2. Germline V gene lookup returns CDR1 LGHDT and CDR2 YNNKEL (reference sequence). After removal of 4 bases from V and 3 bases from J, the junction contained 5 bases not matched to a gene. This CDR3 is built from 16 residues.

Only a few counts were recorded for this clonotype. The chain uses TRBV18 and TRBJ1-5; 8 nucleotides align to TRBD1. CDR1 is KGHSH, CDR2 LQKENI, per germline. V shed 4 bases and J 7 bases; nucleotides not matched to a gene: 3. This CDR3 contains 13 residues. CDR3 nucleotides: TGTGCCAGCTCACAGACAGGGGACCAGCCCCAGCATTTT. Translation gives CASSQTGDQPQHF.

The chain combines TRBV5-1 with TRBJ1-1; D unclear. The CDR3 totals 15 residues. V shed 2 bases and J shed 4 bases, with 15 bases lying between them. In germline, CDR1 is SGHRS, CDR2 YFSETQ. The CDR3 nucleotides read TGCGCCAGCAGCTTCCAGGATTGGGGAAGCACTGAAGCTTTCTTT. It yields the protein CASSFQDWGSTEAFF. Based on the CDR3 plus reference TRBV5-1 and TRBJ1-1, the full variable domain is KAGVTQTPRYLIKTRGQQVTLSCSPISGHRSVSWYQQTPGQGLQFLFEYFSETQRNKGNFPGRFSGRQFSNSRSEMNVSTLELGDSALYLCASSFQDWGSTEAFFGQGTRLTVV.

The chain recombines TRBV12-3 or TRBV12-4 with TRBJ2-2; perhaps TRBD1 as D (5 bases). The V end was cut by 7 bases, the J end by 5 bases, with 14 bases between. CDR3 size: 14 residues. The CDR3 loop reads CASTQLGRTGELFF. As DNA, the CDR3 is TGTGCCAGCACCCAACTGGGGCGGACCGGGGAGCTGTTTTTT.